The 20 T cell receptor beta chains reported below all come from one sample, sequenced in a study of shared clonotypes between healthy human individuals. Only CD45RO-negative cells positively selected for CCR7 counted as naive CD8 cells, so terminally differentiated effector memory CD45RA+ cells were excluded. Clones were read by immunoSEQ multiplex PCR, and TCRdb kept only the in-frame ones, dropping some. The sample lists roughly 810,000 clones, just over 95% occurring once. Source material: naive CD8+ T cells sorted from blood. The receptors originated from a man aged 25-45 years in good health.

This chain connects TRBV15 to TRBJ2-5, with D possibly matching TRBD1 (6 bases). CDR1 LNHNV and CDR2 YYDKDF come from the germline V gene (reference sequence). V lost 6 bases and J 6 bases, leaving 11 bases between the germline ends. The CDR3 sequence is 12 residues long. CDR3 sequence: CATSSGQKTQYF. CDR3 coding DNA: TGTGCCACCAGTTCCGGACAGAAGACCCAGTACTTC.

J is TRBJ1-2 and V is TRBV5-4, with D possibly TRBD1 on 5 matching bases. V was pared by 2 bases and J by 5 bases, with 13 bases between. This CDR3 spans 14 amino acids. Germline CDR1 and CDR2: SGHNT and YYREEE (reference sequence). In DNA, the CDR3 is TGTGCCAGCAGCTTCACCGGGACTATGTATGGCTACACCTTC. This gives the protein CASSFTGTMYGYTF.

The rearrangement joins TRBV29-1 to TRBJ1-2; tentatively, D is TRBD1 (5 bases). CDR3 length equals 14 residues. The V gene lost 6 bases and the J gene lost 1 base, with 15 bases spanning the gap. CDR1 SQVTM and CDR2 ANQGSEA come from the germline V gene. CDR3 in DNA: TGCAGCGTGGGAGGGGACGGAGGTAACTATGGCTACACCTTC. It specifies CSVGGDGGNYGYTF.

The chain uses TRBV6-6 and TRBJ2-1, with 8 bases identical to TRBD2. CDR3 length: 16 residues. Per germline, CDR1 MNHNY and CDR2 SVGAGI (reference sequence). J gave up 8 bases and V 0 bases, and 9 bases lay outside the gene matches. CDR3 protein: CASSYSPDGGAHEQFF. The CDR3 bases are TGTGCCAGCAGTTACTCACCGGACGGGGGGGCCCATGAGCAGTTCTTC.

The gene calls are TRBV15 and TRBJ2-3; 9 bases agree with TRBD2. This CDR3 contains 14 residues. Trimming removed 5 bases from V and 9 bases from J; junction bases left unmatched: 9. Germline V lookup: CDR1 LNHNV, CDR2 YYDKDF (reference sequence). CDR3 sequence (DNA): TGTGCCACCAGCGGGGGGGATAGCGGGAGAACGCAGTATTTT. Translation gives CATSGGDSGRTQYF.

The chain carries TRBV6-9 and TRBJ2-7; D perhaps matches TRBD2 (5 bases). This CDR3 contains 11 residues. Germline values: CDR1 MNHGY, CDR2 SVAAGI. V gave up 3 bases and J gave up 5 bases, with 5 bases separating them. This CDR3 is CASSYGDEQYF. CDR3 bases: TGTGCCAGCAGTTACGGGGACGAGCAGTACTTC.

The chain is built from TRBV19 and TRBJ2-7, with TRBD1 matching 7 bases. The CDR3 totals 15 residues. The germline CDR1 and CDR2 sequences are LNHDA and SQIVND (reference sequence). V lost 5 bases to trimming and J lost 1 base; unmatched junction nucleotides: 8. The CDR3 DNA sequence: TGTGCCAGTAGTCTCCGGGACAGAGATTCCTACGAGCAGTACTTC. Translation: CASSLRDRDSYEQYF.

The chain employs TRBV28 and TRBJ2-2; 7 bases match TRBD2. The CDR3 loop spans 15 amino acids. J was trimmed by 6 bases and V by 4 bases; bases with no gene match: 8. Germline CDR1 MDHEN, CDR2 SYDVKM. CDR3 protein: CASSWRGRRSGELFF. CDR3 in DNA: TGTGCCAGCAGTTGGCGGGGGAGGAGGTCCGGGGAGCTGTTTTTT. Complete variable domain (other parts from reference TRBV28 and TRBJ2-2): DVKVTQSSRYLVKRTGEKVFLECVQDMDHENMFWYRQDPGLGLRLIYFSYDVKMKEKGDIPEGYSVSREKKERFSLILESASTNQTSMYLCASSWRGRRSGELFFGEGSRLTVL.

J is TRBJ2-5 and V is TRBV7-9, with TRBD2 matching 9 bases. Germline CDR1 is SEHNR and CDR2 is FQNEAQ (reference sequence). CDR3 length: 16 residues. V lost 3 bases to trimming and J lost 1 base; unmatched junction nucleotides: 6. The CDR3 DNA reads TGTGCCAGCAGCTTTATGAGGACTAGCGCCCAAGAGACCCAGTACTTC. Translating it yields CASSFMRTSAQETQYF.

In nucleotides, the CDR3 is TGTGCCACCAGCAGAGATCTTCCGGGACTAGCGGGAGGTCATCATGAGCAGTTCTTC. It translates to CATSRDLPGLAGGHHEQFF. The chain recombines TRBV15 with TRBJ2-1; 15 bases agree with TRBD2. Germline trimming cut 0 bases from V and 8 bases from J; bases unmatched to any gene: 11. This CDR3 is 19 amino acids long. From germline, CDR1 is LNHNV and CDR2 YYDKDF (reference sequence). The full variable domain, with the rest looked up from reference TRBV15 and TRBJ2-1, is DAMVIQNPRYQVTQFGKPVTLSCSQTLNHNVMYWYQQKSSQAPKLLFHYYDKDFNNEADTPDNFQSRRPNTSFCFLDIRSPGLGDTAMYLCATSRDLPGLAGGHHEQFFGPGTRLTVL.

The chain has TRBV6-5 and TRBJ1-5, with D uncertain. Per the germline V gene, CDR1 is MNHEY and CDR2 is SVGAGI. CDR3 length: 11 residues. Trimming shortened V by 8 bases and J by 0 bases, and 2 bases separated the two germline ends. CDR3 coding DNA: TGTGCCAGCGGTAGCAATCAGCCCCAGCATTTT. Translation gives CASGSNQPQHF.

A word on this clone: The same CDR3 also results from other DNA sequences found in this sample. The gene calls are TRBV9 and TRBJ2-7, with a tentative D call TRBD2 (5 bases). The CDR3 loop spans 14 amino acids. Per germline, CDR1 SGDLS and CDR2 YYNGEE. Trimming stripped 0 bases from V and 1 base from J, with 8 bases between. CDR3 protein: CASSVGGPSYEQYF. CDR3 DNA: TGTGCCAGCAGCGTAGGCGGGCCGTCCTACGAGCAGTACTTC.

J is TRBJ2-2 and V is TRBV4-1; 14 nucleotides line up with TRBD2. Germline CDR1 and CDR2: MGHRA and YSYEKL. V lost 4 bases to trimming and J lost 4 bases; unmatched junction nucleotides: 5. The CDR3 is made up of 17 amino acids. The DNA for the CDR3 is TGCGCCAGCAGCCGGGGACTAGCGGGAGTGGGCACCGGGGAGCTGTTTTTT. As protein: CASSRGLAGVGTGELFF.

J is TRBJ1-5 and V is TRBV13, with TRBD1 identical over 8 bases. V gave up 5 bases and J gave up 7 bases; unmatched junction bases: 7. The V gene's germline CDR1 is PRHDT and CDR2 FYEKMQ (reference sequence). The CDR3 runs to 14 residues. The CDR3 region has the DNA TGTGCCAGCAGCATTGGACAGGGAGGGCAGCCCCAGCATTTT. The encoded protein is CASSIGQGGQPQHF.

This chain connects TRBV10-3 to TRBJ2-7; 11 bases are shared with TRBD1. The CDR3 is made up of 17 amino acids. CDR1 is ENHRY and CDR2 is SYGVKD in the germline V gene. With 3 bases clipped from V and 0 bases from J, the junction kept 7 bases outside the gene matches. The DNA for the CDR3 is TGTGCCATCAGTGACCCGACCGGGACAGGGGGCTCCTACGAGCAGTACTTC. This sequence encodes CAISDPTGTGGSYEQYF.

The rearrangement joins TRBV28 to TRBJ2-7, with D tentatively TRBD1 or TRBD2 (5 bases each). Germline CDR1 reads MDHEN; CDR2 reads SYDVKM. V dropped 6 bases and J dropped 2 bases, with 17 bases sitting between them. CDR3 length: 15 amino acids. CDR3 sequence (DNA): TGTGCCAGCAGCCCCCCCTGGGACGGGACCTACGAGCAGTACTTC. Residues: CASSPPWDGTYEQYF.

The chain has TRBV4-3 and TRBJ2-1, with TRBD2 matching over 10 bases. The CDR3 contains 18 residues. CDR1 is LGHNA, CDR2 YSLEER, per germline. V was clipped by 0 bases and J by 5 bases; unmatched bases: 10. CDR3 loop: CASSQDRYGLAANNEQFF. For the CDR3, the DNA is TGCGCCAGCAGCCAAGATCGTTATGGACTAGCGGCGAACAATGAGCAGTTCTTC.

The chain links TRBV27 to TRBJ2-2; D unresolved. This CDR3 comprises 16 residues. V lost 3 bases, J lost 5 bases, and 16 bases lay in between. Germline CDR1 and CDR2: MNHEY and SMNVEV (reference sequence). CDR3 sequence: CASSFRPLGWTGELFF. The DNA for the CDR3 is TGTGCCAGCAGTTTCCGACCCCTAGGTTGGACCGGGGAGCTGTTTTTT.

The genes are TRBV7-9 and TRBJ1-4; 7 nucleotides align to TRBD1. The CDR3 loop spans 17 amino acids. Germline-derived CDR1 and CDR2 are SEHNR and FQNEAQ (reference sequence). Unmatched junction bases numbered 14, after V lost 5 bases and J lost 5 bases. CDR3 nucleotide sequence: TGTGCCAGCAGCCCAACCGATCGACAGGGCGAAAATGAAAAACTGTTTTTT. Amino acid sequence: CASSPTDRQGENEKLFF.

The chain combines TRBV27 with TRBJ2-7; D might be TRBD2 (5 bases). The CDR3 is 13 amino acids. Germline V gene sequence: CDR1 MNHEY, CDR2 SMNVEV (reference sequence). V was shortened by 3 bases and J by 3 bases, with 9 bases between the two germline ends. CDR3 nucleotide sequence: TGTGCCAGCAGTTTGAGAGGGATCTACGAGCAGTACTTC. Its translation is CASSLRGIYEQYF.